This TCR beta chain was identified in a study of cytomegalovirus exposure and HLA in healthy donors. In the study overall: Caucasian-associated ancestry cluster membership applied to about 80% of around 400 genotyped donors.

CDR3 length equals 14 residues. V shed 7 bases and J 5 bases; nucleotides not matched to a gene: 6. Germline V lookup: CDR1 SGHVS, CDR2 FQNEAQ. Details on this clone: The antigen remains undetermined.

PCR amplification relied on 60 Vbeta primers (plus 13 Jbeta primers). The protocol was immunoSEQ multiplex PCR, while the TCRdb copy is restricted to in-frame clones and leaves out a portion. The sample shows about 82,000 clones, over 75% of them seen only once. Study observations and caveats: At a 0.05 false discovery rate, a later analysis found about 17,000 TCR beta sequences to be associated with HLA alleles. TCR beta chains numbering under 200 were designated cytomegalovirus-associated. Presence/absence comparisons presumed near-even sequencing depth among donors.

The sequence was collected from a human donor in good health. What was sequenced was PBMCs. The chain is built from TRBV7-8 and TRBJ1-4; TRBD1 agrees at 8 bases. Here the CDR3 reads CASTLDRENEKLFF. CDR3 sequence (DNA): TGTGCCAGCACCTTGGACAGGGAAAATGAAAAACTGTTTTTT. Drawing the rest from reference TRBV7-8 and TRBJ1-4, the complete variable domain is GAGVSQSPRYKVAKRGQDVALRCDPISGHVSLFWYQQALGQGPEFLTYFQNEAQLDKSGLPSDRFFAERPEGSVSTLKIQRTQQEDSAVYLCASTLDRENEKLFFGSGTQLSVL.